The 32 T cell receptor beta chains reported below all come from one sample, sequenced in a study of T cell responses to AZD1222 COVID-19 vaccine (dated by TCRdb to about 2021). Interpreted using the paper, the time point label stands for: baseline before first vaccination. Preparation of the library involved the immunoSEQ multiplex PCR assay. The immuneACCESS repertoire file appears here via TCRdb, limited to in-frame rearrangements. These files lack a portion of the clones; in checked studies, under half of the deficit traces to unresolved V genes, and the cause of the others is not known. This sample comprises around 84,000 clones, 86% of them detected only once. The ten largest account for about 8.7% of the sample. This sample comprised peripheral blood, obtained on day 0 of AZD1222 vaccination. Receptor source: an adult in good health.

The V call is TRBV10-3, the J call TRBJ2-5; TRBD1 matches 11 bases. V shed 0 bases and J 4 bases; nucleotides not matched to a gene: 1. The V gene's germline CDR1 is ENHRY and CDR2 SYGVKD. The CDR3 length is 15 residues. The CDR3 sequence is CAISESGTGGETQYF. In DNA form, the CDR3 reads TGTGCCATCAGTGAGTCCGGGACAGGGGGAGAGACCCAGTACTTC.

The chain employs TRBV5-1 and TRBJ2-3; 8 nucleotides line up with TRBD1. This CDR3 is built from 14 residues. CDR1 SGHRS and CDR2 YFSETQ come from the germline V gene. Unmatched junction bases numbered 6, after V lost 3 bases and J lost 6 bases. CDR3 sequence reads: CASSSTGAGDTQYF. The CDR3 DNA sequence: TGCGCCAGCAGCTCGACAGGGGCGGGGGATACGCAGTATTTT.

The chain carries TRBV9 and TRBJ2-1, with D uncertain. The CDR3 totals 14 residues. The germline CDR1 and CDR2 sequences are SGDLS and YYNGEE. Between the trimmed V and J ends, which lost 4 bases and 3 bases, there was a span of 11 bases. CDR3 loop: CASSPFDFYNEQFF. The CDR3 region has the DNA TGTGCCAGCAGCCCTTTTGACTTCTACAATGAGCAGTTCTTC. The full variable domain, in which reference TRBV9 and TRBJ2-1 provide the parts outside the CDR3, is DSGVTQTPKHLITATGQRVTLRCSPRSGDLSVYWYQQSLDQGLQFLIQYYNGEERAKGNILERFSAQQFPDLHSELNLSSLELGDSALYFCASSPFDFYNEQFFGPGTRLTVL.

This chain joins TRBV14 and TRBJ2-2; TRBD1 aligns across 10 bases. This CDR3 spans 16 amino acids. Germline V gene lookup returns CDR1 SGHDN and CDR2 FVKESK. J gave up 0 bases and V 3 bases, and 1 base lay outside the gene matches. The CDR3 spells CASSQGTGANTGELFF. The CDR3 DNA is TGTGCCAGCAGCCAGGGGACAGGGGCGAACACCGGGGAGCTGTTTTTT.

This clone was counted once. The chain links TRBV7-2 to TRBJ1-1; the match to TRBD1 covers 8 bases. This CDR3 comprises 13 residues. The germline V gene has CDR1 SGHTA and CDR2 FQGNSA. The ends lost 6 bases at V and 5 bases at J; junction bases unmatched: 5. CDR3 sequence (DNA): TGTGCCAGCAGTTTACAGGGGGTGACTGAAGCTTTCTTT. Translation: CASSLQGVTEAFF.

The CDR3 nucleotides are TGTGCCAGCAGCTTAGTTGGGGTGGGAGGATCACCCCTCCACTTT. Its protein is CASSLVGVGGSPLHF. The V and J genes are TRBV7-8 and TRBJ1-6; D gene unclear. With 1 base removed from V and 10 bases from J, the gap between germline ends came to 14 bases. Germline CDR1 is SGHVS and CDR2 is FQNEAQ. The CDR3 length is 15 residues.

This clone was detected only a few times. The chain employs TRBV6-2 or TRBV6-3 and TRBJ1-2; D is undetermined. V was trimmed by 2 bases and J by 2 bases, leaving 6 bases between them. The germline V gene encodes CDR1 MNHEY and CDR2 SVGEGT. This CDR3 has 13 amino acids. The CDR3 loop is CASSYGRNYGYTF. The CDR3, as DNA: TGTGCCAGCAGTTACGGACGGAACTATGGCTACACCTTC.

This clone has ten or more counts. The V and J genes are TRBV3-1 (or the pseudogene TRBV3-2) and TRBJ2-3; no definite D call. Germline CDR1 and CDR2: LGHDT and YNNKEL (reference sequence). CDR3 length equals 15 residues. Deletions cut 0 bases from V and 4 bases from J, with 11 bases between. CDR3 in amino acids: CASSQERPRADTQYF. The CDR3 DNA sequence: TGTGCCAGCAGCCAAGAGCGCCCCCGCGCAGATACGCAGTATTTT.

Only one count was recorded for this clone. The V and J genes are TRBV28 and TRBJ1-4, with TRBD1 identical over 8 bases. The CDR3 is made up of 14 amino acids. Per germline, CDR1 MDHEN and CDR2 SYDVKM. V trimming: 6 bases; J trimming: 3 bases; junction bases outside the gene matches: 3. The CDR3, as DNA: TGTGCCAGCAGCCTACAGGGGGCTAATGAAAAACTGTTTTTT. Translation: CASSLQGANEKLFF.

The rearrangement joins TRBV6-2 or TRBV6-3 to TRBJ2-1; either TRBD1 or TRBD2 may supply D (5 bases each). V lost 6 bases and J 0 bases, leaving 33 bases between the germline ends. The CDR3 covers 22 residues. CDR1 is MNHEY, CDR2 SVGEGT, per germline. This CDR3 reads CASSPAPGWGRLPSSSYNEQFF. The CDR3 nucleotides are TGTGCCAGCAGCCCCGCCCCCGGTTGGGGACGTCTACCTTCGAGCTCCTACAATGAGCAGTTCTTC.

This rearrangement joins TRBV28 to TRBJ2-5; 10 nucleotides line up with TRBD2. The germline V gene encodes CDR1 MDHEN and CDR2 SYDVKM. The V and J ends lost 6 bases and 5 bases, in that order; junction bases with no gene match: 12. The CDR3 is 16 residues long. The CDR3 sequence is CASSRPASGGGETQYF. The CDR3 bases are TGTGCCAGCAGCCGACCAGCTAGCGGGGGTGGGGAGACCCAGTACTTC. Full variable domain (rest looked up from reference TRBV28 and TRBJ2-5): DVKVTQSSRYLVKRTGEKVFLECVQDMDHENMFWYRQDPGLGLRLIYFSYDVKMKEKGDIPEGYSVSREKKERFSLILESASTNQTSMYLCASSRPASGGGETQYFGPGTRLLVL.

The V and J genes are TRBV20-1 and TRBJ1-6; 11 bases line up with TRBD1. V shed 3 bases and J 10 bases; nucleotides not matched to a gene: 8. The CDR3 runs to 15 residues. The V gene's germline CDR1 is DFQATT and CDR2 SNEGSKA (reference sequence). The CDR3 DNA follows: TGCAGTGCTAGTAGGACAGGGGGCGCGCGGTCACCCCTCCACTTT. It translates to CSASRTGGARSPLHF.

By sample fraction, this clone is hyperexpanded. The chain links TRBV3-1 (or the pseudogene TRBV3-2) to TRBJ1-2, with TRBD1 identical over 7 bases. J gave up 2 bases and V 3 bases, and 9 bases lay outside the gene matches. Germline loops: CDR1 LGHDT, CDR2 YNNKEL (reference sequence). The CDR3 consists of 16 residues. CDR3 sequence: CASSHLDRAGNYGYTF. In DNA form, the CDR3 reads TGTGCCAGCAGCCACCTAGACAGGGCGGGGAACTATGGCTACACCTTC.

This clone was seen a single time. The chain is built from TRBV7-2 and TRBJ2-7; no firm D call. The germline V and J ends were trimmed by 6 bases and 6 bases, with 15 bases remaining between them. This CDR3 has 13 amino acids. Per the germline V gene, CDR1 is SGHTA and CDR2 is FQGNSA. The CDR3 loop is CASSYYGPAEQYF. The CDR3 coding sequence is TGTGCCAGCAGTTACTACGGGCCCGCCGAGCAGTACTTC.

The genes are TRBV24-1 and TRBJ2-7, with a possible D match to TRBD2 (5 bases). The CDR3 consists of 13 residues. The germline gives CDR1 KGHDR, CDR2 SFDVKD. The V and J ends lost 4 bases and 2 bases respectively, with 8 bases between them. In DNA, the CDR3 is TGTGCCACCAGTGAGACGGGAACCTACGAGCAGTACTTC. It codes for CATSETGTYEQYF.

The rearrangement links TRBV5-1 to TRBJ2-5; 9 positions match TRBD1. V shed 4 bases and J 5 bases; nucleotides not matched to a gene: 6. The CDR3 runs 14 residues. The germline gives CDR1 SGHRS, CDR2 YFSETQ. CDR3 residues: CASSTGTGSETQYF. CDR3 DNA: TGCGCCAGCAGCACCGGGACAGGGAGTGAGACCCAGTACTTC.

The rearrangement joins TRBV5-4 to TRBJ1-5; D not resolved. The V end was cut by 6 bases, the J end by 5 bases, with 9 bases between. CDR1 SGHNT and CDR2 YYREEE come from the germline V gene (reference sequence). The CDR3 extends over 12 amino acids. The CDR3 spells CASIASYQPQHF. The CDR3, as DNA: TGTGCCAGCATCGCCTCTTATCAGCCCCAGCATTTT.

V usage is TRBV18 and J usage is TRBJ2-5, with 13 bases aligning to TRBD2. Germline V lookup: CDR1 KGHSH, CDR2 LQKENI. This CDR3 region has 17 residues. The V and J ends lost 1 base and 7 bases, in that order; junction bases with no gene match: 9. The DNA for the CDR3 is TGTGCCAGCTCACCACTAGGACTAGCGGGGGCCCCCGGGACCCAGTACTTC. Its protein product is CASSPLGLAGAPGTQYF.

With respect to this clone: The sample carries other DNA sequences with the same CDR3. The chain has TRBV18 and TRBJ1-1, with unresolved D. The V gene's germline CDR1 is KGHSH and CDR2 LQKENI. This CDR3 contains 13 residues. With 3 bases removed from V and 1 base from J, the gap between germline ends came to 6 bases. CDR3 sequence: CASSPPQNTEAFF. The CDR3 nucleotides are TGTGCCAGCTCACCTCCCCAGAACACTGAAGCTTTCTTT. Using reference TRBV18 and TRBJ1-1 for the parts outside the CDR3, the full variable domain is NAGVMQNPRHLVRRRGQEARLRCSPMKGHSHVYWYRQLPEEGLKFMVYLQKENIIDESGMPKERFSAEFPKEGPSILRIQQVVRGDSAAYFCASSPPQNTEAFFGQGTRLTVV.

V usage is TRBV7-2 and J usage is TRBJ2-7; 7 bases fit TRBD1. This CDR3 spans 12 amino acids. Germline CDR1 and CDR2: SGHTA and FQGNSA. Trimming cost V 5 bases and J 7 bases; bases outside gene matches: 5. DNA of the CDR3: TGTGCCAGCAGCATGGACAGGCGGGAGCAGTACTTC. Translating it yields CASSMDRREQYF.

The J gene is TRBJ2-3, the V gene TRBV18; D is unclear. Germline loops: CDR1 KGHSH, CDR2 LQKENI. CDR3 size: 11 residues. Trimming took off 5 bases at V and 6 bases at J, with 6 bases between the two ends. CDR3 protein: CASSAQDTQYF. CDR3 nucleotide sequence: TGTGCCAGCTCAGCCCAGGATACGCAGTATTTT.

The CDR3 is CATVGQGGTEAFF. CDR3 sequence (DNA): TGTGCCACCGTGGGACAGGGAGGTACTGAAGCTTTCTTT. The V call is TRBV3-1 (or the pseudogene TRBV3-2), the J call TRBJ1-1, with TRBD1 identical over 9 bases. Germline V gives CDR1 LGHDT, CDR2 YNNKEL (reference sequence). The CDR3 is made up of 13 amino acids. V dropped 10 bases and J dropped 5; count of bases not matched to a gene: 8.

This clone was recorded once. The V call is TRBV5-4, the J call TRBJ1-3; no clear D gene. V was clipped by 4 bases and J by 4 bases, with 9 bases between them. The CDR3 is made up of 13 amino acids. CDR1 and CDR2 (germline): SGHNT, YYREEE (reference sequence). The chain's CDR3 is CASSPYRGNTIYF. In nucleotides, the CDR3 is TGTGCCAGCAGCCCCTACCGAGGAAACACCATATATTTT.

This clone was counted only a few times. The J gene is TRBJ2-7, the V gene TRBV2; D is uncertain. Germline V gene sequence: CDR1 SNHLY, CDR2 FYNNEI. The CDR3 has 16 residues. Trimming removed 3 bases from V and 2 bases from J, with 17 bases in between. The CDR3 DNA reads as TGTGCCAGCAGTGACGATGGGCCTCCTTACACCTACGAGCAGTACTTC. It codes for CASSDDGPPYTYEQYF.

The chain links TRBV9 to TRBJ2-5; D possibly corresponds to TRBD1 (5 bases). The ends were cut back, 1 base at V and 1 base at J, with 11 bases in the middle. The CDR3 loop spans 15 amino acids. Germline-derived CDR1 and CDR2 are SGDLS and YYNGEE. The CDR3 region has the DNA TGTGCCAGCAGCGTATGGCAGGGCGTCCAAGAGACCCAGTACTTC. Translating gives CASSVWQGVQETQYF. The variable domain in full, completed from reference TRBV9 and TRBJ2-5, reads DSGVTQTPKHLITATGQRVTLRCSPRSGDLSVYWYQQSLDQGLQFLIQYYNGEERAKGNILERFSAQQFPDLHSELNLSSLELGDSALYFCASSVWQGVQETQYFGPGTRLLVL.

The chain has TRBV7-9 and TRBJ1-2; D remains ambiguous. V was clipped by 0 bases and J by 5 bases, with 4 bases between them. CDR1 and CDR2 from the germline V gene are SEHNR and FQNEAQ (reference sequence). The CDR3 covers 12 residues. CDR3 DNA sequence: TGTGCCAGCAGCTTAGCGCTGTATGGCTACACCTTC. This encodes CASSLALYGYTF.

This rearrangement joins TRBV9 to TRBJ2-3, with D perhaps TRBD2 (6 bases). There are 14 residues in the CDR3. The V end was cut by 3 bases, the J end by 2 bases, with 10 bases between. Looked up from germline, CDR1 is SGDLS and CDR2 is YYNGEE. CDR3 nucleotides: TGTGCCAGCAGCGCCACGGGGGACACAGATACGCAGTATTTT. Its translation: CASSATGDTDTQYF.

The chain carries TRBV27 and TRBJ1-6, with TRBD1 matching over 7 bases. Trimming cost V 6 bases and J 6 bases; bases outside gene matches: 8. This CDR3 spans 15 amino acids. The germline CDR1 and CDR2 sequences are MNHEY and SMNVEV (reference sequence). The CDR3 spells CASRDRFLGNSPLHF. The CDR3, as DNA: TGTGCCAGCAGGGACAGGTTTTTGGGTAATTCACCCCTCCACTTT.

DNA of the CDR3: TGCGCCAGCAGCCAAGATCGGGTCTTAAATCAGCCCCAGCATTTT. Its translation: CASSQDRVLNQPQHF. The chain joins TRBV4-1 to TRBJ1-5; no firm D call. CDR1 and CDR2 (germline): MGHRA, YSYEKL. The V gene lost 0 bases and the J gene lost 4 bases, with 10 bases spanning the gap. This CDR3 region has 15 residues.

The CDR3 nucleotides read TGTGCCAGCAGCCCCTGGCCGACCCGATACACAGATACGCAGTATTTT. Its protein product is CASSPWPTRYTDTQYF. The chain recombines TRBV27 with TRBJ2-3; no definite D call. Per the germline V gene, CDR1 is MNHEY and CDR2 is SMNVEV (reference sequence). V was shortened by 6 bases and J by 2 bases, with 18 bases between the two germline ends. The length of the CDR3 is 16 residues.

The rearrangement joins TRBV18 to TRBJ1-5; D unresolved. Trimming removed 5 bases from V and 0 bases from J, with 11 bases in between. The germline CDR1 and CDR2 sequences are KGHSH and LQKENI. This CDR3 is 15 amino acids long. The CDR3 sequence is CASSELQNSNQPQHF. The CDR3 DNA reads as TGTGCCAGCTCAGAATTACAGAATAGCAATCAGCCCCAGCATTTT.

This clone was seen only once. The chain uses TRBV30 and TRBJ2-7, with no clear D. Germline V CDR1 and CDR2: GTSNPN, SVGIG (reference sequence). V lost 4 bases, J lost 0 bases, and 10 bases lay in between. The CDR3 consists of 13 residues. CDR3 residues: CAWTLADSYEQYF. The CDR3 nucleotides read TGTGCCTGGACTTTGGCCGACTCCTACGAGCAGTACTTC. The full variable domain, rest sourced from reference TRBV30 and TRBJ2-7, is SQTIHQWPATLVQPVGSPLSLECTVEGTSNPNLYWYRQAAGRGLQLLFYSVGIGQISSEVPQNLSASRPQDRQFILSSKKLLLSDSGFYLCAWTLADSYEQYFGPGTRLTVT.